This T cell receptor (beta chain) was documented in a study of regulatory dendritic cells for organ transplantation. Study at large: Regulatory dendritic cells came from monocytes given vitamin D3 and IL-10. On day 6, the dendritic cells were exposed to LPS.

Deletions cut 4 bases from V and 6 bases from J, with 15 bases between. This CDR3 has 14 amino acids. Per the germline V gene, CDR1 is MNHEY and CDR2 is SMNVEV (reference sequence). Findings and limits, study-wide: Memory T cells were less diverse than naive, with memory CD8+ most oligoclonal. Among resting subsets, memory CD8+ cells contained the most alloreactive clonotypes.

Repertoires were generated with immunoSEQ multiplex PCR, while TCRdb's copy carries only in-frame clones and drops some. The table lists about 12,000 clones, about four fifths of them singletons, with around 1% in the top ten. A remark on this clone: Its cognate antigen is unknown.

CFSE-labeled sorted T cells met regulatory or mature dendritic cells for less than 6 days. The V gene is TRBV27, the J gene TRBJ1-2; maybe TRBD1 (6 bases). Sequenced material: naive CD8+ T cells from blood cultured with regulatory dendritic cells. This sample's subset: CD45RA+ naive T cells. The receptor's source is a human donor in good health. The CDR3 sequence is CASSSSQGGDGYTF. Here the CDR3 DNA reads TGTGCCAGCAGTTCCAGTCAAGGGGGTGATGGCTACACCTTC.